This TCR beta chain was captured by sequencing in a study of T cells in Graves' hyperthyroidism and ophthalmopathy. Only a few counts were recorded for this clonotype. The germline gives CDR1 ENHRY, CDR2 SYGVKD. V lost 10 bases, J lost 6 bases, and 18 bases lay in between. There are 14 residues in the CDR3. RNA transcripts served as the template for amplifying TCR beta CDR3 regions. HTBI primers were employed in a first-round RT-PCR of the TCR CDR3. TCRdb re-derived calls from the multiplex PCR reads in MiXCR, one entry per CDR3 protein. The sample yields hundreds of thousands of distinct CDR3 sequences, roughly 21% seen once.

The sequencing input was blood. The chain is built from TRBV10-3 and TRBJ2-2; D might be TRBD1 (6 bases). The source is a man between 35 and 55 years old with Graves' ophthalmopathy. The CDR3 region is CATQLDRSSGELFF. The CDR3 DNA follows: TGTGCCACCCAGCTAGACAGGAGCTCCGGGGAGCTGTTTTTT.